This entry features one TCR beta chain sequence. Its antigen is unidentified. This specimen belongs to a study of a mutant IDH1 vaccine in newly diagnosed glioma. Study information: In some groups vaccination began 4-6 weeks post-radiotherapy; others received it with temozolomide. Standard pretreatment was either radiotherapy, temozolomide, or, for most, radiochemotherapy with temozolomide.

Assay: immunoSEQ multiplex PCR; the TCRdb copy retains only in-frame clones and omits some. This repertoire shows some 38,000 clones, about 75% found once; its top ten account for roughly 10%. V lost 4 bases to trimming and J lost 3 bases, with 5 bases between them. CDR1 KGHSH and CDR2 LQKENI come from the germline V gene. The CDR3 extends over 12 amino acids. Time point denoted: week 47, end of study. Each dose of the vaccine consisted of 300 ug of mutant IDH1 20-mer peptide, with topical imiquimod. J is TRBJ2-3 and V is TRBV18, with D unresolved. This clonotype was sampled from a man between 40 and 49 years old with glioma. This sample comprised PBMCs, obtained from a glioma patient whose treatment included an IDH1 peptide vaccine. CDR3 bases: TGTGCCAGCTCACGTCCGACAGATACGCAGTATTTT. Translation: CASSRPTDTQYF.